The clone carrying this T cell receptor (beta chain) was detected only a few times. Its target is unknown. Distinct nucleotide sequences in the sample also encode this CDR3. Measured with immunoSEQ multiplex PCR; TCRdb has only the in-frame clones, and not every one. The data hold 95,000 to 120,000 clones, with 80% to 95% observed a single time. This sample is drawn from a study of OX40 agonist ivuxolimab in advanced cancers. Study information: Ivuxolimab, an antibody that agonizes OX40 (CD134), was administered to the patients. A mean age of around 63 years, range about 23 to 90, was recorded, and over 65% were male. Study-level points and caveats: Partial responders treated at 0.1-3.0 mg/kg exhibited clonal expansion among the lowest measured.

Germline loops: CDR1 MDHEN, CDR2 SYDVKM. Trimming cost V 7 bases and J 2 bases, with 9 bases left between them. This CDR3 has 12 amino acids. This receptor was identified in an adult with an advanced solid tumor such as melanoma, head and neck, liver or kidney cancer. The material sequenced was CD4+ or CD8+ T cells sorted from blood, taken in a trial of the OX40 agonist ivuxolimab. This rearrangement joins TRBV28 to TRBJ2-7; no clear D gene. The chain's CDR3 is CASTPGTYEQYF. CDR3 coding DNA: TGTGCCAGCACCCCAGGCACCTACGAGCAGTACTTC. The variable domain in full, with the rest retrieved from reference TRBV28 and TRBJ2-7, is DVKVTQSSRYLVKRTGEKVFLECVQDMDHENMFWYRQDPGLGLRLIYFSYDVKMKEKGDIPEGYSVSREKKERFSLILESASTNQTSMYLCASTPGTYEQYFGPGTRLTVT.